This TCR beta chain originates from a study of OX40 agonist ivuxolimab in advanced cancers. This clone came up once. Its antigen is not known. Study-wide points: With doses of 0.1 to 3.0 mg/kg, CD4+ and CD8+ blood T cells had undergone clonal expansion by week 6.

Trimming removed 5 bases at V and 2 bases at J, with 17 bases between. Germline-derived CDR1 and CDR2 are SGHNT and YYREEE (reference sequence). This CDR3 comprises 15 residues. Profiling relied on immunoSEQ multiplex PCR, and the TCRdb table lists in-frame clones only, not all of them. The sample includes about 58,000 clones, more than 70% of them seen just once. This sequence originates from an adult with an advanced solid tumor such as melanoma, head and neck, liver or kidney cancer. The source material was CD4+ or CD8+ T cells sorted from blood, sampled in a trial of the OX40 agonist ivuxolimab. V usage is TRBV5-4 and J usage is TRBJ2-7, with D perhaps matching TRBD1 or TRBD2 (5 bases each). The CDR3 reads CASSIGTRETYEQYF. The DNA of the CDR3 is TGTGCCAGCAGTATCGGGACCCGCGAAACCTACGAGCAGTACTTC.